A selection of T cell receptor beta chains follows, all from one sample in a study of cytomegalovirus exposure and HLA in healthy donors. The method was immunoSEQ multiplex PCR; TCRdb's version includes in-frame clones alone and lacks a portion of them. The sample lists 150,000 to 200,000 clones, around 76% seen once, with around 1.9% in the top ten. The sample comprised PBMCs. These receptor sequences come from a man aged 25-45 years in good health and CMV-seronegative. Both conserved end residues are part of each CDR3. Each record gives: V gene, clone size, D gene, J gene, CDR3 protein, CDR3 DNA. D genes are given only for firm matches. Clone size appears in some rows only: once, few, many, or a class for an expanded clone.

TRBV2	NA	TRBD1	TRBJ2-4	CASSGGQLAKNIQYF	TGTGCCAGCAGTGGGGGACAGTTAGCCAAAAACATTCAGTACTTC
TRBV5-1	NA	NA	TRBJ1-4	CASSLMGGRGSGNEKLFF	TGCGCCAGCAGCTTGATGGGCGGCAGGGGTTCCGGTAATGAAAAACTGTTTTTT
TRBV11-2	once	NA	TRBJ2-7	CASSYGGYEQYF	TGTGCCAGCAGTTACGGCGGCTACGAGCAGTACTTC
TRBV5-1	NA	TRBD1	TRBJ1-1	CASSPRQGGIYSEAFF	TGCGCCAGCAGCCCCCGACAGGGGGGAATTTACTCTGAAGCTTTCTTT
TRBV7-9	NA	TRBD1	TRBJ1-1	CASSAGTGGAAPAFF	TGTGCCAGCAGCGCCGGGACAGGGGGAGCAGCGCCAGCTTTCTTT
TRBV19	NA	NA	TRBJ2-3	CASRPRTNTDTQYF	TGTGCCAGTAGGCCGAGGACTAACACAGATACGCAGTATTTT
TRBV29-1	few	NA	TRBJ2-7	CSVVSGSSYEQYF	TGCAGCGTTGTGAGCGGTAGCTCCTACGAGCAGTACTTC
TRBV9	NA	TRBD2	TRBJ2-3	CASSVVAGFTDTQYF	TGTGCCAGCAGCGTCGTAGCGGGGTTCACAGATACGCAGTATTTT
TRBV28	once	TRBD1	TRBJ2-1	CASSLGTGFYNEQFF	TGTGCCAGCAGCCTAGGGACAGGGTTCTACAATGAGCAGTTCTTC
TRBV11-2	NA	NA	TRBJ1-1	CASILVGRATEAFF	TGTGCCAGCATCCTTGTAGGGAGGGCCACTGAAGCTTTCTTT
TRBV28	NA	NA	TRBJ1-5	CASWARGRGGNQPQHF	TGTGCCAGCTGGGCCCGGGGTAGAGGAGGCAATCAGCCCCAGCATTTT
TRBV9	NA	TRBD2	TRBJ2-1	CASSVGASGFTYNEQFF	TGTGCCAGCAGCGTAGGGGCTAGCGGTTTCACTTACAATGAGCAGTTCTTC
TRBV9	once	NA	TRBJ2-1	CASSTGAGGEQFF	TGTGCCAGCAGCACCGGAGCCGGAGGAGAGCAGTTCTTC
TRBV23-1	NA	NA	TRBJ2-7	CASAQDTSYEQYF	TGCGCCAGCGCACAGGACACTTCCTACGAGCAGTACTTC
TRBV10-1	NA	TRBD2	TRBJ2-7	CASSGSGSPYEQYF	TGCGCCAGCAGTGGAAGCGGGAGTCCCTACGAGCAGTACTTC
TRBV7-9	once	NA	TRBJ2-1	CASSLAMTWVYNEQFF	TGTGCCAGCAGCTTAGCGATGACTTGGGTATACAATGAGCAGTTCTTC
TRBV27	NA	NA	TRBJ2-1	CASSLANGNEQFF	TGTGCCAGCAGTTTAGCGAACGGCAATGAGCAGTTCTTC
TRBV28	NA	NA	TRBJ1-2	CASTRGTGLSYTF	TGTGCCAGCACCCGAGGCACGGGTTTAAGCTACACCTTC
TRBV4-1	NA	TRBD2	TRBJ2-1	CASSQGLAGGINEQFF	TGCGCCAGCAGCCAAGGACTAGCGGGAGGCATTAATGAGCAGTTCTTC
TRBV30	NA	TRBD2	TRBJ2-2	CAWKTTQRGWTGELFF	TGTGCCTGGAAGACAACTCAGCGGGGGTGGACCGGGGAGCTGTTTTTT
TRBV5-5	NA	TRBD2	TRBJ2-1	CASSLAGRNYNEQFF	TGTGCCAGCAGCTTAGCGGGACGGAACTACAATGAGCAGTTCTTC
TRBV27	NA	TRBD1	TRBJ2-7	CASSLKDRGIHEQYF	TGTGCCAGCAGTTTAAAGGACAGGGGAATCCACGAGCAGTACTTC
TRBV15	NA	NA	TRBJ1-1	CATSRGGGWGNTEAFF	TGTGCCACCAGCAGAGGGGGGGGGTGGGGGAACACTGAAGCTTTCTTT
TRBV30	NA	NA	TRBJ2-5	CAWKVTGGKTQYF	TGTGCCTGGAAGGTTACCGGCGGGAAGACCCAGTACTTC
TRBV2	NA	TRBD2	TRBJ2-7	CASRVGGYEQYF	TGTGCCAGCAGGGTGGGAGGGTACGAGCAGTACTTC
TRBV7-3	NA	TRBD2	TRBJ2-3	CASSLTPQTGTSGRGRTDTQYF	TGTGCCAGCAGCTTAACCCCCCAAACCGGGACTAGCGGGAGGGGACGCACAGATACGCAGTATTTT
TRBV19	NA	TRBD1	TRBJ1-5	CASNNLDRDSQPQHF	TGTGCCAGTAACAACCTGGACAGGGACAGTCAGCCCCAGCATTTT
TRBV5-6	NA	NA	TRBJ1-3	CASSFGGNSGNTIYF	TGTGCCAGCAGCTTTGGCGGGAACTCTGGAAACACCATATATTTT
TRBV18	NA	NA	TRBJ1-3	CASSTQAYGNTIYF	TGTGCCAGCTCAACTCAGGCGTATGGAAACACCATATATTTT
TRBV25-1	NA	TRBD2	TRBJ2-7	CASSEWTSGRASVYEQYF	TGTGCCAGCAGTGAGTGGACTAGCGGGAGGGCAAGCGTCTACGAGCAGTACTTC
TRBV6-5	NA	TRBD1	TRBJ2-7	CASGTGRSYEQYF	TGTGCCAGCGGGACAGGGCGATCCTACGAGCAGTACTTC
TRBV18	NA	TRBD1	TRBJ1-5	CASSPGQGNQPQHF	TGTGCCAGCTCACCGGGACAGGGCAATCAGCCCCAGCATTTT
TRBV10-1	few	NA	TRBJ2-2	CASSDGGPNTGELFF	TGCGCCAGCAGTGACGGGGGGCCGAACACCGGGGAGCTGTTTTTT
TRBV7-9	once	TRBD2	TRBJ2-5	CASRGLGGEETQYF	TGTGCCAGCAGGGGGTTGGGGGGGGAAGAGACCCAGTACTTC
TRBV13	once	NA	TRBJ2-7	CASSLQATGNYEQYF	TGTGCCAGCAGCTTACAGGCGACAGGTAACTACGAGCAGTACTTC
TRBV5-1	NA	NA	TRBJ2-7	CASSWAGEEQYF	TGCGCCAGCAGCTGGGCAGGGGAGGAGCAGTACTTC
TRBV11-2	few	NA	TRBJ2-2	CASPSRSRPVSNTGELFF	TGTGCCAGCCCGTCGCGGTCCCGTCCAGTCTCGAACACCGGGGAGCTGTTTTTT
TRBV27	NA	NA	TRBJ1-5	CASSLPHRNQPQHF	TGTGCCAGCAGCCTACCCCACCGCAATCAGCCCCAGCATTTT
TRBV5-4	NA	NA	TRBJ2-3	CASSLTSGFTDTQYF	TGTGCCAGCAGCCTAACGAGCGGATTCACAGATACGCAGTATTTT
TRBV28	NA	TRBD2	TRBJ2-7	CASIKGGRSYEQYF	TGTGCCAGCATCAAGGGAGGGAGGTCCTACGAGCAGTACTTC
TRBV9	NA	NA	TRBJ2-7	CASSVEVTDEQYF	TGTGCCAGCAGCGTAGAAGTCACGGACGAGCAGTACTTC
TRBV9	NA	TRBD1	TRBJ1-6	CASRPGTGENSPLHF	TGTGCCAGCAGACCCGGGACAGGGGAAAATTCACCCCTCCACTTT
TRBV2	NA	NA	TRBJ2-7	CASSFNRDDYEQYF	TGTGCCAGCAGTTTCAACAGGGATGACTACGAGCAGTACTTC
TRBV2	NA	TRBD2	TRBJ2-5	CATDMREGPSETQYF	TGTGCCACCGACATGAGGGAGGGTCCTTCGGAGACCCAGTACTTC
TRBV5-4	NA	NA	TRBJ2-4	CASSLERGGSKNIQYF	TGTGCCAGCAGCCTGGAAAGAGGGGGATCCAAAAACATTCAGTACTTC
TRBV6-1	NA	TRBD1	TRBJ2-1	CASSEGTGWEQFF	TGTGCCAGCAGTGAAGGGACAGGGTGGGAGCAGTTCTTC
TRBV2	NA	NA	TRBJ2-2	CALARGTGELFF	TGTGCCCTTGCGCGGGGCACCGGGGAGCTGTTTTTT
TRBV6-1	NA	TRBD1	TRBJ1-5	CASSSGTGGSQPQHF	TGTGCCAGCAGTTCCGGGACAGGGGGCAGTCAGCCCCAGCATTTT